Shown below are 29 T cell receptor beta chains from a single sample sequenced in a study of blood T cell repertoires in COVID-19. Generated by immunoSEQ multiplex PCR, the TCRdb table keeps only in-frame clones and is missing some. This table holds around 400,000 clones, approximately 90% found once. Input material: PBMCs or T cells enriched from blood (not recorded which). The receptor set was obtained from a woman aged 18-29 years who had been exposed to COVID-19.

CDR3 amino acids: CASSISGAGGYTF. Written as DNA, the CDR3 is TGTGCCAGTAGTATCTCTGGGGCAGGCGGCTACACCTTC. The rearrangement links TRBV19 to TRBJ1-2; weak D call: TRBD1 (5 bases). Germline CDR1 and CDR2: LNHDA and SQIVND (reference sequence). With 3 bases removed from V and 8 bases from J, the gap between germline ends came to 13 bases. The CDR3 contains 13 residues. Variable domain in full (rest from reference TRBV19 and TRBJ1-2): DGGITQSPKYLFRKEGQNVTLSCEQNLNHDAMYWYRQDPGQGLRLIYYSQIVNDFQKGDIAEGYSVSREKKESFPLTVTSAQKNPTAFYLCASSISGAGGYTFGSGTRLTVV.

The chain carries TRBV9 and TRBJ1-2, with 7 bases aligning to TRBD1. Germline V lookup: CDR1 SGDLS, CDR2 YYNGEE. The CDR3 covers 16 residues. V dropped 4 bases and J dropped 2; count of bases not matched to a gene: 11. As DNA, the CDR3 is TGTGCCAGCAGCATCGGGACAGTACCTTTAAACTATGGCTACACCTTC. Translating it yields CASSIGTVPLNYGYTF.

J is TRBJ2-1 and V is TRBV18, with unresolved D. The germline CDR1 and CDR2 sequences are KGHSH and LQKENI. Trimming took 0 bases from V and 2 from J, leaving 11 bases between them. The CDR3 sequence is 16 residues long. The CDR3 DNA reads TGTGCCAGCTCACCACCGGCGGAGACTCCCTACAATGAGCAGTTCTTC. It is translated as CASSPPAETPYNEQFF.

The J gene is TRBJ2-3, the V gene TRBV4-1; D perhaps matches TRBD2 (6 bases). CDR1 is MGHRA and CDR2 is YSYEKL in the germline V gene. The CDR3 runs 16 residues. Trimming took off 4 bases at V and 4 bases at J, with 18 bases between the two ends. The CDR3 nucleotides are TGCGCCAGCAGCCGGGGGTCTACCGGGGGTCCAGATACGCAGTATTTT. Encoded protein: CASSRGSTGGPDTQYF.

The genes are TRBV12-3 or TRBV12-4 and TRBJ2-2, with D uncertain. The CDR3 has 12 amino acids. V was shortened by 10 bases and J by 7 bases, with 13 bases between the two germline ends. As DNA, the CDR3 is TGTGCCAACGCAGGAACCGGCGGGGAGCTGTTTTTT. It specifies CANAGTGGELFF.

The chain carries TRBV21-1 and TRBJ1-2. TRBV21-1 is reported as a pseudogene. The CDR3 extends over 14 amino acids. CDR3: CASSKALEGDGYTF. The DNA for the CDR3 is TGTGCCAGCAGCAAAGCGTTAGAGGGCGACGGCTACACCTTC.

CDR3 region: CASSPGLAAKETQYF. CDR3 DNA sequence: TGTGCCAGTAGTCCGGGACTAGCGGCTAAGGAGACCCAGTACTTC. The rearrangement joins TRBV19 to TRBJ2-5, with TRBD2 identical over 11 bases. The V gene end was trimmed by 5 bases and the J gene end by 5 bases; junction bases not matched to a gene: 7. Germline CDR1 LNHDA, CDR2 SQIVND (reference sequence). This CDR3 is 15 amino acids long.

This chain joins TRBV19 and TRBJ1-5, with a weak D call TRBD1 (5 bases). The germline V and J ends were trimmed by 0 bases and 0 bases, with 9 bases remaining between them. Per germline, CDR1 LNHDA and CDR2 SQIVND (reference sequence). This CDR3 spans 16 amino acids. This CDR3 reads CASSIDGRVSNQPQHF. CDR3 DNA sequence: TGTGCCAGTAGTATAGATGGCAGGGTTAGCAATCAGCCCCAGCATTTT. Variable domain in full (rest from reference TRBV19 and TRBJ1-5): DGGITQSPKYLFRKEGQNVTLSCEQNLNHDAMYWYRQDPGQGLRLIYYSQIVNDFQKGDIAEGYSVSREKKESFPLTVTSAQKNPTAFYLCASSIDGRVSNQPQHFGDGTRLSIL.

Only one count was recorded for this clone. The chain carries TRBV19 and TRBJ2-1, with 11 positions matching TRBD2. The germline V gene encodes CDR1 LNHDA and CDR2 SQIVND (reference sequence). The J segment lost 5 bases and the V segment lost 4 bases, leaving 7 bases of the junction unmatched. The CDR3 has 16 residues. The CDR3 bases are TGTGCCAGTAGTACAAGACTAGCGGGGCCGGACAATGAGCAGTTCTTC. Protein: CASSTRLAGPDNEQFF.

V usage is TRBV28 and J usage is TRBJ1-1; no clear D gene. The V and J ends lost 6 bases and 2 bases respectively, with 7 bases between them. The CDR3 sequence is 12 residues long. The germline gives CDR1 MDHEN, CDR2 SYDVKM. Here the CDR3 DNA reads TGTGCCAGCAGCACATCTAACACTGAAGCTTTCTTT. Encoded protein: CASSTSNTEAFF.

The chain links TRBV28 to TRBJ1-5; D gene uncertain. The germline V gene has CDR1 MDHEN and CDR2 SYDVKM. This CDR3 is built from 16 residues. Trimming took 2 bases from V and 0 from J, leaving 11 bases between them. In DNA, the CDR3 is TGTGCCAGCAGTTTAATGGCGGCTAATAGCAATCAGCCCCAGCATTTT. It codes for CASSLMAANSNQPQHF.

The chain links TRBV6-5 to TRBJ2-7; 9 bases are a match to TRBD1. CDR3 length equals 16 residues. V shed 0 bases, J shed 2 bases, and the junction held 5 bases outside the gene matches. Germline values: CDR1 MNHEY, CDR2 SVGAGI. The DNA of the CDR3 is TGTGCCAGCAGTTACTCGGAGGGACAGGGAACCTACGAGCAGTACTTC. Protein product: CASSYSEGQGTYEQYF.

CDR3 sequence: CASSFRVSNEKLFF. The CDR3 DNA follows: TGTGCCAGCAGTTTCAGGGTCTCAAATGAAAAACTGTTTTTT. The rearrangement links TRBV28 to TRBJ1-4; weak D call: TRBD1 (5 bases). V gave up 3 bases and J gave up 5 bases, with 10 bases separating them. Germline V gives CDR1 MDHEN, CDR2 SYDVKM. There are 14 residues in the CDR3. Filled out from reference TRBV28 and TRBJ1-4, the complete variable domain reads DVKVTQSSRYLVKRTGEKVFLECVQDMDHENMFWYRQDPGLGLRLIYFSYDVKMKEKGDIPEGYSVSREKKERFSLILESASTNQTSMYLCASSFRVSNEKLFFGSGTQLSVL.

This clone was seen only a few times. CDR3 coding DNA: TGTGCCTGGAGTGTAGGGCAGGGGGAAGCTGAGCAGTACTTC. It encodes CAWSVGQGEAEQYF. The chain joins TRBV30 to TRBJ2-7, with TRBD1 matching 7 bases. The V segment lost 0 bases and the J segment 7 bases; nucleotides outside the gene matches: 9. In germline, CDR1 is GTSNPN, CDR2 SVGIG (reference sequence). This CDR3 is 14 amino acids long.

V gene TRBV18 combines with J gene TRBJ1-2, with 12 bases matching TRBD1. V gave up 3 bases and J gave up 3 bases; unmatched junction bases: 8. The CDR3 spans 17 residues. CDR1 and CDR2 (germline): KGHSH, LQKENI. CDR3 sequence: CASSPSRDRGRDYGYTF. CDR3 DNA: TGTGCCAGCTCACCGTCCCGGGACAGGGGGCGAGACTATGGCTACACCTTC.

The chain couples TRBV18 to TRBJ2-7; 9 bases fit TRBD2. Losses at the gene ends were 4 bases for V and 7 bases for J; bases not matched to a gene: 17. The CDR3 has 17 amino acids. Looked up from germline, CDR1 is KGHSH and CDR2 is LQKENI. The CDR3 nucleotides are TGTGCCAGCTCACAAAAACCAAGTGGGACTAGCCATCGAGAGCAGTACTTC. It is translated as CASSQKPSGTSHREQYF.

This clone appeared once. V is TRBV19 and J is TRBJ2-7, with 13 bases lining up with TRBD2. V dropped 5 bases and J dropped 4; count of bases not matched to a gene: 11. The CDR3 consists of 17 residues. CDR1 and CDR2 (germline): LNHDA, SQIVND (reference sequence). The CDR3 loop is CASSSPRETSGRYEQYF. The CDR3 DNA reads TGTGCCAGTAGTTCTCCTCGAGAGACTAGCGGGAGGTACGAGCAGTACTTC.

The chain carries TRBV7-2 and TRBJ1-1, with D possibly TRBD1 on 5 matching bases. CDR1 is SGHTA, CDR2 FQGNSA, per germline. Trimming stripped 4 bases from V and 4 bases from J, with 10 bases between. The CDR3 contains 13 residues. Here the CDR3 reads CASSSGGVTEAFF. CDR3 sequence (DNA): TGTGCCAGCAGCTCCGGGGGTGTCACTGAAGCTTTCTTT. Together with reference TRBV7-2 and TRBJ1-1, the CDR3 gives the full variable domain: GAGVSQSPSNKVTEKGKDVELRCDPISGHTALYWYRQSLGQGLEFLIYFQGNSAPDKSGLPSDRFSAERTGGSVSTLTIQRTQQEDSAVYLCASSSGGVTEAFFGQGTRLTVV.

The chain recombines TRBV12-3 or TRBV12-4 with TRBJ1-2, with no clear D. Trimming removed 3 bases at V and 6 bases at J, with 11 bases between. This CDR3 has 13 amino acids. This CDR3 reads CASSLRFPHGYTF. As DNA, the CDR3 is TGTGCCAGCAGTTTGCGGTTTCCCCATGGCTACACCTTC.

This chain connects TRBV3-1 (or the pseudogene TRBV3-2) to TRBJ2-7; 8 nucleotides agree with TRBD2. The CDR3 loop spans 16 amino acids. The germline CDR1 and CDR2 sequences are LGHDT and YNNKEL (reference sequence). Unmatched junction bases numbered 10, after V lost 0 bases and J lost 6 bases. Written as DNA, the CDR3 is TGTGCCAGCAGCCAAGATTCAGCGCGGGGGGCCAGCGAGCAGTACTTC. Protein: CASSQDSARGASEQYF.

This rearrangement joins TRBV3-1 (or the pseudogene TRBV3-2) to TRBJ2-5, with 8 bases that match TRBD2. This CDR3 comprises 19 residues. The V gene end was trimmed by 1 base and the J gene end by 1 base; junction bases not matched to a gene: 14. Looked up from germline, CDR1 is LGHDT and CDR2 is YNNKEL (reference sequence). The CDR3 coding sequence is TGTGCCAGCAGCCAAGGGAGGGCGGGGGGCCCAGCAATCCAAGAGACCCAGTACTTC. It specifies CASSQGRAGGPAIQETQYF.

This chain connects TRBV28 to TRBJ2-7; 11 positions agree with TRBD1. After removal of 5 bases from V and 1 base from J, the junction contained 4 bases not matched to a gene. Germline V CDR1 and CDR2: MDHEN, SYDVKM. This CDR3 contains 15 residues. The CDR3: CASSPGQGDSYEQYF. CDR3 DNA: TGTGCCAGCAGTCCGGGACAGGGGGATTCCTACGAGCAGTACTTC.

The CDR3 reads CASSSQGGQETQYF. CDR3 DNA: TGTGCCAGCTCAAGCCAGGGGGGACAAGAGACCCAGTACTTC. This sequence joins TRBV18 and TRBJ2-5; D perhaps matches TRBD1 (7 bases). V was shortened by 5 bases and J by 2 bases, with 12 bases between the two germline ends. CDR1 and CDR2 from the germline V gene are KGHSH and LQKENI. The CDR3 has 14 amino acids. Based on the CDR3 plus reference TRBV18 and TRBJ2-5, the full variable domain is NAGVMQNPRHLVRRRGQEARLRCSPMKGHSHVYWYRQLPEEGLKFMVYLQKENIIDESGMPKERFSAEFPKEGPSILRIQQVVRGDSAAYFCASSSQGGQETQYFGPGTRLLVL.

This clone was seen a few times. The V and J genes are TRBV13 and TRBJ1-1; TRBD1 aligns across 8 bases. The CDR3 extends over 13 amino acids. Trimming at V came to 5 bases and at J to 7 bases, leaving 6 bases not matched to a gene. CDR1 and CDR2 from the germline V gene are PRHDT and FYEKMQ (reference sequence). CDR3 loop: CASSPGQGLEAFF. In DNA form, the CDR3 reads TGTGCCAGCAGCCCCGGACAGGGCCTTGAAGCTTTCTTT.

The chain couples TRBV27 to TRBJ2-1; 9 bases line up with TRBD1. This CDR3 is built from 17 residues. V lost 4 bases, J lost 8 bases, and 15 bases stayed unmatched. CDR1 MNHEY and CDR2 SMNVEV come from the germline V gene (reference sequence). CDR3 protein: CASSYKQGAYFAHEQFF. In DNA, the CDR3 is TGTGCCAGCAGTTACAAACAGGGGGCGTATTTTGCCCATGAGCAGTTCTTC.

This chain links TRBV29-1 with TRBJ2-3, with 9 bases lining up with TRBD2. Germline V lookup: CDR1 SQVTM, CDR2 ANQGSEA. Trimming at V came to 8 bases and at J to 3 bases, leaving 6 bases not matched to a gene. The CDR3 contains 13 residues. CDR3 nucleotides: TGCAGCTCCCAGGGACTAGCAACAGATACGCAGTATTTT. It yields the protein CSSQGLATDTQYF.

The chain uses TRBV29-1 and TRBJ1-1; 9 bases are a match to TRBD1. The CDR3 contains 13 residues. V shed 6 bases and J 5 bases; nucleotides not matched to a gene: 7. Germline CDR1 and CDR2: SQVTM and ANQGSEA. The CDR3 is CSVGQGLETEAFF. Here the CDR3 DNA reads TGCAGCGTAGGACAGGGGTTGGAGACTGAAGCTTTCTTT.

This sequence joins TRBV12-3 or TRBV12-4 and TRBJ1-5; D may be TRBD1 (5 bases). V lost 7 bases and J 4 bases, leaving 11 bases between the germline ends. This CDR3 has 13 residues. The CDR3 protein is CASTLYRNQPQHF. The CDR3 DNA is TGTGCCAGCACCCTCTACAGGAATCAGCCCCAGCATTTT.

The J gene is TRBJ1-2, the V gene TRBV10-1; 8 positions agree with TRBD1. The CDR3 totals 17 residues. Germline loops: CDR1 WNHNN, CDR2 SYGVQD (reference sequence). V dropped 0 bases and J dropped 1; count of bases not matched to a gene: 7. The CDR3 DNA reads TGCGCCAGCAGTGAGTCAGTTGGGGACAGGTATAACTATGGCTACACCTTC. This gives the protein CASSESVGDRYNYGYTF.